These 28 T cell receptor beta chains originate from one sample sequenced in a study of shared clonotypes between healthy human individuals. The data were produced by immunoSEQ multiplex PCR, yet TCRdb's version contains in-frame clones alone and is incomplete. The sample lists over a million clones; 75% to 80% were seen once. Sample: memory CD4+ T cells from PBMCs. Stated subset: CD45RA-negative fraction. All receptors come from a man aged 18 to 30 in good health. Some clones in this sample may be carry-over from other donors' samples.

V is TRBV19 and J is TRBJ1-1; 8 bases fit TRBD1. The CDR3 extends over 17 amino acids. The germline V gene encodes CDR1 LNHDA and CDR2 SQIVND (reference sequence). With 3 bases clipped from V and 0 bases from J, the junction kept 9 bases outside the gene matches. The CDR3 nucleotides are TGTGCCAGTAGTATGGGACAGGTAGGAGGGCTGAACACTGAAGCTTTCTTT. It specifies CASSMGQVGGLNTEAFF.

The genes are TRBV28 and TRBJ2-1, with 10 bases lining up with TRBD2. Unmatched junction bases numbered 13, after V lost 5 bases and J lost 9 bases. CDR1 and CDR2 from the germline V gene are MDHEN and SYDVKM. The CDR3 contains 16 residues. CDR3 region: CASSPGTSVGTAEQFF. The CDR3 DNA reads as TGTGCCAGCAGTCCCGGGACTAGCGTAGGAACGGCTGAGCAGTTCTTC.

The CDR3 DNA is TGTGCCAGCAGCTCGTGGGGGAGGGGCCATCAGCCCCAGCATTTT. This gives the protein CASSSWGRGHQPQHF. This chain joins TRBV5-6 and TRBJ1-5; possible D gene TRBD1, 5 bases. The CDR3 has 15 amino acids. Deletions cut 3 bases from V and 5 bases from J, with 15 bases between. Germline CDR1 SGHDT, CDR2 YYEEEE.

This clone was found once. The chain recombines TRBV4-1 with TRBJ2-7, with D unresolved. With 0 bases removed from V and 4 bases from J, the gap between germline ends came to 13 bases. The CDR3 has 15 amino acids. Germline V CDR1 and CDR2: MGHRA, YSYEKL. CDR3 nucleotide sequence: TGCGCCAGCAGCCAAGATGAGGCCCGAGTTTACGAGCAGTACTTC. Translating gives CASSQDEARVYEQYF.

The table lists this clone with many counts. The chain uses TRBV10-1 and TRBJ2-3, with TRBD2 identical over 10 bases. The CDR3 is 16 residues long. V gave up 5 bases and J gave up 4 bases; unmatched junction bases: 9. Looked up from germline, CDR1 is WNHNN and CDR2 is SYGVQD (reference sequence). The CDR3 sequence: CASSPTSGTGADTQYF. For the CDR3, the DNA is TGCGCCAGCAGTCCTACTAGCGGGACCGGGGCAGATACGCAGTATTTT.

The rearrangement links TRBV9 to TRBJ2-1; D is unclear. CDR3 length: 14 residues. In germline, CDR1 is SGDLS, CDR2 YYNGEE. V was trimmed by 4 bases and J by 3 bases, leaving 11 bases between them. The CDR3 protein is CASSPSLDYNEQFF. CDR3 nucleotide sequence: TGTGCCAGCAGCCCCAGCCTAGACTACAATGAGCAGTTCTTC.

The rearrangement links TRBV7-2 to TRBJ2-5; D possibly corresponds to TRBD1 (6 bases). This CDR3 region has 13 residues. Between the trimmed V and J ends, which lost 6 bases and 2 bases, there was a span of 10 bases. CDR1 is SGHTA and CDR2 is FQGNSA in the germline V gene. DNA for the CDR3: TGTGCCAGCAGTTACAGGGTGCAAGAGACCCAGTACTTC. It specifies CASSYRVQETQYF. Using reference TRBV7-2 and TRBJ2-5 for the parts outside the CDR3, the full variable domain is GAGVSQSPSNKVTEKGKDVELRCDPISGHTALYWYRQSLGQGLEFLIYFQGNSAPDKSGLPSDRFSAERTGGSVSTLTIQRTQQEDSAVYLCASSYRVQETQYFGPGTRLLVL.

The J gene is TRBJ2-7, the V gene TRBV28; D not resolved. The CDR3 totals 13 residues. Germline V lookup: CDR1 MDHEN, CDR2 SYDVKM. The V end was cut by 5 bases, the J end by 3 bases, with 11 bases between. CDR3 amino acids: CASSIPDGYEQYF. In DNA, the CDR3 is TGTGCCAGCAGTATCCCGGACGGCTACGAGCAGTACTTC.

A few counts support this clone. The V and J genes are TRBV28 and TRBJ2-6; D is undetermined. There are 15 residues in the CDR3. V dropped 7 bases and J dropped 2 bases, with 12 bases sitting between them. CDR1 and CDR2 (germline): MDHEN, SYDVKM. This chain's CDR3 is CASKSPWAGANVLTF. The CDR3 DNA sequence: TGTGCCAGCAAGTCCCCATGGGCTGGGGCCAACGTCCTGACTTTC.

The chain's CDR3 is CASSLLAANTGELFF. Here the CDR3 DNA reads TGTGCCAGCAGCTTACTAGCGGCGAACACCGGGGAGCTGTTTTTT. The J gene is TRBJ2-2, the V gene TRBV7-8, with 7 positions matching TRBD2. V lost 2 bases, J lost 0 bases, and 0 bases stayed unmatched. CDR3 length equals 15 residues. Germline V lookup: CDR1 SGHVS, CDR2 FQNEAQ.

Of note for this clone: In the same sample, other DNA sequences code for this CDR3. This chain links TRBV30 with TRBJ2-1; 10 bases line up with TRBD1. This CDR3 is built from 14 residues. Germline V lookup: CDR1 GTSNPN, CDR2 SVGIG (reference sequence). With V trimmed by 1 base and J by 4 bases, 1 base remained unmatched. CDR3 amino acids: CAWSGTGGYNEQFF. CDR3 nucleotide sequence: TGTGCCTGGAGTGGGACAGGGGGTTACAATGAGCAGTTCTTC.

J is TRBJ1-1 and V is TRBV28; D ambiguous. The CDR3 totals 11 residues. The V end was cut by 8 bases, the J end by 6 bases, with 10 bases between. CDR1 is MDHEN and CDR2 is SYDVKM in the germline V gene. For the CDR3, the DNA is TGTGCCAGCGTGGCATTCTCTGAAGCTTTCTTT. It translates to CASVAFSEAFF.

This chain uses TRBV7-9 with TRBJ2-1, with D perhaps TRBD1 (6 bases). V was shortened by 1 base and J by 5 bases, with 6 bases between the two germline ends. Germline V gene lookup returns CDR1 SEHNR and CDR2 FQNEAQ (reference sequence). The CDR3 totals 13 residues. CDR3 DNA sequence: TGTGCCAGCAGCTTAGGGACAGACAATGAGCAGTTCTTC. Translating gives CASSLGTDNEQFF.

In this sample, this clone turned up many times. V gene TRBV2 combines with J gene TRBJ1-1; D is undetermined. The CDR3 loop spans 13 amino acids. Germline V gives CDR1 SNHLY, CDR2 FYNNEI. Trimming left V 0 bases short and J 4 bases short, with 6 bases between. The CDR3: CASSEAAGTEAFF. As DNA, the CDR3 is TGTGCCAGCAGTGAAGCGGCGGGCACTGAAGCTTTCTTT.

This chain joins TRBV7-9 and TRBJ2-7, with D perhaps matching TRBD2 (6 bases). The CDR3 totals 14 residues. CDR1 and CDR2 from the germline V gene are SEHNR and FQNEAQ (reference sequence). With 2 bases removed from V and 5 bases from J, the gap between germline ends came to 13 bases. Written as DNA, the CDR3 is TGTGCCAGCAGCTTACGGGACTCCCGGGACGAGCAGTACTTC. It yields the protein CASSLRDSRDEQYF.

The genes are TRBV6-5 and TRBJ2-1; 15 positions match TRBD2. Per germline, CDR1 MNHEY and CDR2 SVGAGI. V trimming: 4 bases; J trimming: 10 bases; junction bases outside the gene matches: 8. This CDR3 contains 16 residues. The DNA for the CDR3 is TGTGCCAGCAGTTCCACGACGGGACTAGCGGGAGGCGAGCAGTTCTTC. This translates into CASSSTTGLAGGEQFF.

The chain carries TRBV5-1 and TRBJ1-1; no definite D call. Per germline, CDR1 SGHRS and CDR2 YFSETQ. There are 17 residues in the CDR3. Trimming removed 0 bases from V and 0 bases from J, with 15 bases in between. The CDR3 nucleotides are TGCGCCAGCAGCTTGGCCTCCCGGACCCTAGTGAACACTGAAGCTTTCTTT. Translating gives CASSLASRTLVNTEAFF.

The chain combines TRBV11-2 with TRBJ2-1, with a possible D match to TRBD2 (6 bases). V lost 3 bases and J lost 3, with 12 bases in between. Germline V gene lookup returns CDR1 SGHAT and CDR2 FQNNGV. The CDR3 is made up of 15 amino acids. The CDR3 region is CASSFGGRVYNEQFF. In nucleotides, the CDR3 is TGTGCCAGCAGCTTCGGGGGTAGGGTCTACAATGAGCAGTTCTTC.

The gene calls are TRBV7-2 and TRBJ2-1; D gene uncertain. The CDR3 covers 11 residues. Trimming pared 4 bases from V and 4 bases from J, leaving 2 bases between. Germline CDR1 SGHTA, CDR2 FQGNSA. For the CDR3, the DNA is TGTGCCAGCAGCTGGTACAATGAGCAGTTCTTC. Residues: CASSWYNEQFF. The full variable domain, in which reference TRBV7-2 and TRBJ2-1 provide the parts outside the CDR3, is GAGVSQSPSNKVTEKGKDVELRCDPISGHTALYWYRQSLGQGLEFLIYFQGNSAPDKSGLPSDRFSAERTGGSVSTLTIQRTQQEDSAVYLCASSWYNEQFFGPGTRLTVL.

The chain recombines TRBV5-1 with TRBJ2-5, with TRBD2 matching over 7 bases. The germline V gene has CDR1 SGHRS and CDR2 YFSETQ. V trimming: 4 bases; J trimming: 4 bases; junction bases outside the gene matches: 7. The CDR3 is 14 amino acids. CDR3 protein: CASSLTSRGETQYF. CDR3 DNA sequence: TGCGCCAGCAGCCTGACTAGCCGGGGAGAGACCCAGTACTTC.

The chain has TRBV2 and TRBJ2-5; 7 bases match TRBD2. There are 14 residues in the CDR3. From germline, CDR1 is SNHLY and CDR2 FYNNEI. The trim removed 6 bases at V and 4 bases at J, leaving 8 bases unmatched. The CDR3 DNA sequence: TGTGCCAGCAGCGAGAAGCGGGGAAGAGAGACCCAGTACTTC. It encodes CASSEKRGRETQYF.

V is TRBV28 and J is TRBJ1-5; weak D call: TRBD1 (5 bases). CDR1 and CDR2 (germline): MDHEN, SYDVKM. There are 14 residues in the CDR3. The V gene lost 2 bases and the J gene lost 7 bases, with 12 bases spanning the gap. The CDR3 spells CASSLGAGWQPQHF. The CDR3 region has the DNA TGTGCCAGCAGTTTAGGGGCAGGTTGGCAGCCCCAGCATTTT.

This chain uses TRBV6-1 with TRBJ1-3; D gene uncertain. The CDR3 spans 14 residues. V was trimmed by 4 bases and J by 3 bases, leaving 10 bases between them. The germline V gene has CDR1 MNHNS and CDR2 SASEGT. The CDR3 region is CASSGTSSGNTIYF. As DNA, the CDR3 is TGTGCCAGCAGTGGAACGAGTAGTGGAAACACCATATATTTT.

The CDR3 is CASSDVRIGNTIYF. The CDR3 DNA reads as TGTGCCAGCAGTGATGTGAGAATTGGAAACACCATATATTTT. The genes are TRBV25-1 and TRBJ1-3; D is ambiguous. The V gene's germline CDR1 is MGHDK and CDR2 SYGVNS. The CDR3 covers 14 residues. The V and J ends lost 3 bases and 3 bases respectively, with 9 bases between them.

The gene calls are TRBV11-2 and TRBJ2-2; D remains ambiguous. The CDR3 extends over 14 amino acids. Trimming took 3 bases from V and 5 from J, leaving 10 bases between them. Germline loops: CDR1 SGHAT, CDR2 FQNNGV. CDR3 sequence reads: CASSFTKGTGELFF. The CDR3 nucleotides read TGTGCCAGCAGCTTTACCAAAGGGACCGGGGAGCTGTTTTTT.

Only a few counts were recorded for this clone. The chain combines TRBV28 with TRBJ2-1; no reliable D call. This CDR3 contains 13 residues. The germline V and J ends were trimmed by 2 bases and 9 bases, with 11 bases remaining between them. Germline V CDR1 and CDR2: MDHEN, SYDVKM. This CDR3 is CASSLDRETEQFF. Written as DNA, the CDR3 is TGTGCCAGCAGTTTAGATCGCGAGACTGAGCAGTTCTTC.

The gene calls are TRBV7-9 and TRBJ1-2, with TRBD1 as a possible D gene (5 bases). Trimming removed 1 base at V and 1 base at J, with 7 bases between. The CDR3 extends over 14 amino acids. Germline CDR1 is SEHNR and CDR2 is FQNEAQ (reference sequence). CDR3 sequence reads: CASSLGGGNYGYTF. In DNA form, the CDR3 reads TGTGCCAGCAGCTTAGGGGGCGGTAACTATGGCTACACCTTC.

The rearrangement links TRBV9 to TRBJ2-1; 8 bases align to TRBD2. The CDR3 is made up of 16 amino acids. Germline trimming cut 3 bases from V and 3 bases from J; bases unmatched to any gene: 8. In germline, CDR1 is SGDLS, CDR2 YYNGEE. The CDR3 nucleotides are TGTGCCAGCAGCGCCTTGGGACTAGGCCTCTACAATGAGCAGTTCTTC. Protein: CASSALGLGLYNEQFF.